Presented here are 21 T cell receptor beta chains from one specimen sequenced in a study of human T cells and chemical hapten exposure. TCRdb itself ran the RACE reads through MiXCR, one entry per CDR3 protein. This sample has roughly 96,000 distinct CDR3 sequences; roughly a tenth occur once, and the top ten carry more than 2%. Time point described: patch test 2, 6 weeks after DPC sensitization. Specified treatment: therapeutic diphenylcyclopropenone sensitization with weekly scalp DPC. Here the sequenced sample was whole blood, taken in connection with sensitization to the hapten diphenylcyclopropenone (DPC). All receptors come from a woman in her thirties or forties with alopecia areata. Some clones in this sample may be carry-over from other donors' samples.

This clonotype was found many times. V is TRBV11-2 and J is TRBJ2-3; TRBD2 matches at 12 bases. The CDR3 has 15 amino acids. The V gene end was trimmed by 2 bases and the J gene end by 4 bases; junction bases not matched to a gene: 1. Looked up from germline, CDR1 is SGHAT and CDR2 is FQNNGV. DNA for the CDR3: TGTGCCAGCAGCTTACTAGCGGGAGGGCCAGATACGCAGTATTTT. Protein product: CASSLLAGGPDTQYF.

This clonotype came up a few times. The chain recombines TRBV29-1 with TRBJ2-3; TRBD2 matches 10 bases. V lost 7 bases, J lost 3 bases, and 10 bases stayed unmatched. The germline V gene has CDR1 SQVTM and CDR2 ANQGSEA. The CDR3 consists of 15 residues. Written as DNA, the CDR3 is TGCAGCGCCGACGGGGCTAGCGGGAGAACAGATACGCAGTATTTT. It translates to CSADGASGRTDTQYF.

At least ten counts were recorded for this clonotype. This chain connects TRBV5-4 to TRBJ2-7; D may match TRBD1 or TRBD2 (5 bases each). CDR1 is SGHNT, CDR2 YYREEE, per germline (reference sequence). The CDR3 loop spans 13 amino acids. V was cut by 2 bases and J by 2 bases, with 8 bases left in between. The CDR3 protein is CASSLMGAYEQYF. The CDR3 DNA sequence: TGTGCCAGCAGCTTAATGGGGGCCTACGAGCAGTACTTC.

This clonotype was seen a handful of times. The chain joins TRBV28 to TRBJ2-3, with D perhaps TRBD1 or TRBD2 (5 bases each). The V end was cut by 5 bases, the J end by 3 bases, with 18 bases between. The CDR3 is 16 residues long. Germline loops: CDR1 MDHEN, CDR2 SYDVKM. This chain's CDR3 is CASSITGTSVTDTQYF. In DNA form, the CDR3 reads TGTGCCAGCAGTATTACCGGGACCTCCGTTACAGATACGCAGTATTTT.

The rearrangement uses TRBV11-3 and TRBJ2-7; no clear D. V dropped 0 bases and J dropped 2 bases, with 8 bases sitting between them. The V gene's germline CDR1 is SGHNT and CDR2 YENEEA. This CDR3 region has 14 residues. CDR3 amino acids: CASSLDSSTYEQYF. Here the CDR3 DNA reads TGTGCCAGCAGCTTAGATTCCTCCACCTACGAGCAGTACTTC.

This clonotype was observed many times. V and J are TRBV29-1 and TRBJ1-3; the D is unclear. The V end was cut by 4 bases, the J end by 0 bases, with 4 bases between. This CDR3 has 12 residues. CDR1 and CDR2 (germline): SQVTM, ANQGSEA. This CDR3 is CSVVPSGNTIYF. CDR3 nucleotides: TGCAGCGTTGTCCCCTCTGGAAACACCATATATTTT.

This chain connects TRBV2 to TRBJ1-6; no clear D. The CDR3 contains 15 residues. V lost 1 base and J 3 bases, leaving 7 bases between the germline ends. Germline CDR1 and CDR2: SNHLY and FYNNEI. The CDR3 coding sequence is TGTGCCAGCAGTGAAGGCAGGTTCTATAATTCACCCCTCCACTTT. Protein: CASSEGRFYNSPLHF.

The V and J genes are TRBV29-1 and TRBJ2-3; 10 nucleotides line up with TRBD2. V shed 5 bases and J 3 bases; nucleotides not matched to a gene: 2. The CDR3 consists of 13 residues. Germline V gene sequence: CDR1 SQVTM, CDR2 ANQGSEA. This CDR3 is CSVPSGRTDTQYF. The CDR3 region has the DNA TGCAGCGTTCCTAGCGGGAGAACAGATACGCAGTATTTT.

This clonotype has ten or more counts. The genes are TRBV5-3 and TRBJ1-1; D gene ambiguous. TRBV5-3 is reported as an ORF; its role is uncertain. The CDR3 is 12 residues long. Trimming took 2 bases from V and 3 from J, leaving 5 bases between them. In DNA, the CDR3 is TGTGCCAGAAGCTTTGAGGACACTGAAGCTTTCTTT. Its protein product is CARSFEDTEAFF.

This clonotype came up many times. In DNA form, the CDR3 reads TGTGCCAGCAGAGTATACAATGAGCAGTTCTTC. Protein product: CASRVYNEQFF. The genes are TRBV28 and TRBJ2-1; no clear D gene. This CDR3 has 11 amino acids. From germline, CDR1 is MDHEN and CDR2 SYDVKM. V was pared by 6 bases and J by 4 bases, with 4 bases between. The variable domain in full, with the rest retrieved from reference TRBV28 and TRBJ2-1, is DVKVTQSSRYLVKRTGEKVFLECVQDMDHENMFWYRQDPGLGLRLIYFSYDVKMKEKGDIPEGYSVSREKKERFSLILESASTNQTSMYLCASRVYNEQFFGPGTRLTVL.

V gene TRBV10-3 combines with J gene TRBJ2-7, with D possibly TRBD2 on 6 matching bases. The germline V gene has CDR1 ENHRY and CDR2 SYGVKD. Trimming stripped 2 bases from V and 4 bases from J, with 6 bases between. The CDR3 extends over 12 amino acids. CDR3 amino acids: CAISEGGYEQYF. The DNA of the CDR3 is TGTGCCATCAGTGAGGGGGGGTACGAGCAGTACTTC.

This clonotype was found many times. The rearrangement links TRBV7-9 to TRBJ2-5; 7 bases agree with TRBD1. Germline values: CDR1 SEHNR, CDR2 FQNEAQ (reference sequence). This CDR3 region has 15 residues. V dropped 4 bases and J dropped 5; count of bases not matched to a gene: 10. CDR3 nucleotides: TGTGCCAGCAGCTCAACGACAGGGTTGAGCGAGACCCAGTACTTC. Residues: CASSSTTGLSETQYF.

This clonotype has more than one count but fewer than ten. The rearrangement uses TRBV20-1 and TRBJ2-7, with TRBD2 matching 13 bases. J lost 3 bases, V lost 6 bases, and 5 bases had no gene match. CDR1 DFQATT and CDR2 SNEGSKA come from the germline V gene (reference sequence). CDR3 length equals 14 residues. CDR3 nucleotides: TGCAGTGCCTATAGGACTAGCGGGAGCTACGAGCAGTACTTC. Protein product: CSAYRTSGSYEQYF.

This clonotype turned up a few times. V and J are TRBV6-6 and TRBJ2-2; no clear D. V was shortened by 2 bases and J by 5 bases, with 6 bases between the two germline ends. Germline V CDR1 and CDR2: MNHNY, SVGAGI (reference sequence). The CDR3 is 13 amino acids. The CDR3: CASSYGETGELFF. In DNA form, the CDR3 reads TGTGCCAGCAGTTACGGAGAAACCGGGGAGCTGTTTTTT.

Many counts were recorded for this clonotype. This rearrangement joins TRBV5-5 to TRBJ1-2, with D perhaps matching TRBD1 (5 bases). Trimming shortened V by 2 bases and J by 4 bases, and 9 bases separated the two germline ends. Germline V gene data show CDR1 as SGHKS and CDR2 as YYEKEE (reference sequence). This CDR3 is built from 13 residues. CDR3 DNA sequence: TGTGCCAGCAGCTTAGGGGATAGCTATGGCTACACCTTC. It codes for CASSLGDSYGYTF.

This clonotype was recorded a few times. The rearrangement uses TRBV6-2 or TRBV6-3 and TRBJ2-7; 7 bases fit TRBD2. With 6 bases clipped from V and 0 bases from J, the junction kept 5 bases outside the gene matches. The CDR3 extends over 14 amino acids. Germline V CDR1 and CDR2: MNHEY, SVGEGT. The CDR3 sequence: CASSGLVPSYEQYF. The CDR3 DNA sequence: TGTGCCAGCAGCGGACTAGTCCCCTCCTACGAGCAGTACTTC.

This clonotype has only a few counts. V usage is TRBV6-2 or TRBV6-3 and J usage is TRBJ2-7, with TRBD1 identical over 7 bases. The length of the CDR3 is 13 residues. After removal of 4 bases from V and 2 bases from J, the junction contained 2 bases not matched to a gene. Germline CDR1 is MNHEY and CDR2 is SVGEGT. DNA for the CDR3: TGTGCCAGCAGTTCACAGGGGACCTACGAGCAGTACTTC. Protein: CASSSQGTYEQYF.

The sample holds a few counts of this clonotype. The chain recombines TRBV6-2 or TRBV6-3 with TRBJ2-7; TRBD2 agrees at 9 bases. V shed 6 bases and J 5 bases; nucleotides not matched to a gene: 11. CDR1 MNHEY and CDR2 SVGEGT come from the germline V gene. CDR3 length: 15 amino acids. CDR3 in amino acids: CASSHSGRTSHEQYF. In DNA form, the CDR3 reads TGTGCCAGCAGCCATAGCGGGAGAACGTCCCACGAGCAGTACTTC.

CDR3 DNA: TGTGCCAGGGATACGCGGACAGGGACATCTCCTGGCAATCAGCCCCAGCATTTT. It is translated as CARDTRTGTSPGNQPQHF. The rearrangement links TRBV6-6 to TRBJ1-5, with TRBD1 matching 8 bases. Trimming cost V 9 bases and J 2 bases; bases outside gene matches: 18. Germline V gene data show CDR1 as MNHNY and CDR2 as SVGAGI (reference sequence). CDR3 length equals 18 residues.

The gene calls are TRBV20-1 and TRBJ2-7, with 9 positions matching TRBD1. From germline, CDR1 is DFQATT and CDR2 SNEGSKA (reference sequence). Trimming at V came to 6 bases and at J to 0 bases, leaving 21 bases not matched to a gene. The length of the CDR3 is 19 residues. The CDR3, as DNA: TGCAGTGCGCTAAACTTCCGGGACAGGGCCGAAAAGATCTCCTACGAGCAGTACTTC. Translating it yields CSALNFRDRAEKISYEQYF.

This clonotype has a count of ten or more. The CDR3 bases are TGTGCCTGGAGTGGAGGGTACGTCGGAGAGACCCAGTACTTC. It encodes CAWSGGYVGETQYF. V and J are TRBV30 and TRBJ2-5, with D possibly being TRBD2 (5 bases). Trimming left V 1 base short and J 4 bases short, with 13 bases between. Germline lookup yields CDR1 GTSNPN and CDR2 SVGIG (reference sequence). The CDR3 runs 14 residues. Drawing the rest from reference TRBV30 and TRBJ2-5, the complete variable domain is SQTIHQWPATLVQPVGSPLSLECTVEGTSNPNLYWYRQAAGRGLQLLFYSVGIGQISSEVPQNLSASRPQDRQFILSSKKLLLSDSGFYLCAWSGGYVGETQYFGPGTRLLVL.